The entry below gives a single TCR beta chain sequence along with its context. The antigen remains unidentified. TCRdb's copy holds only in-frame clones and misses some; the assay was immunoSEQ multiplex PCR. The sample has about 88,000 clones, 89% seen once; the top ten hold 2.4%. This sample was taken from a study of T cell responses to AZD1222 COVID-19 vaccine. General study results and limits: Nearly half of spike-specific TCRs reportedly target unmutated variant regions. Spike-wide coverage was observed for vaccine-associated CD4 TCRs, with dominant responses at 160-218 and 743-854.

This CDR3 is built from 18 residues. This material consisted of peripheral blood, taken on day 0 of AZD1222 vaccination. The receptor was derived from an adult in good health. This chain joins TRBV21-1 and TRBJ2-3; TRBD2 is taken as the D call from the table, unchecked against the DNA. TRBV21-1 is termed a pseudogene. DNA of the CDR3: TGTGCCAACCCGCAGATACTAGCGGGACCCAGTATCACAGATACGCAGTATTTT. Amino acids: CANPQILAGPSITDTQYF.